One sample yielded the 23 T cell receptor beta chains listed below, sequenced in a study of shared clonotypes between healthy human individuals. The repertoire was sequenced with immunoSEQ multiplex PCR; TCRdb's copy has only in-frame clones and lacks some. The sample gives roughly 2 million clones, about 95% of which show up once; 0.85% to 1.2% is in the top ten. Naive-designated CD8 cells lacked CD45RO, were positively enriched for CCR7, and omitted terminally differentiated effector memory CD45RA+ cells. Sequencing was carried out using naive CD8+ T cells sorted from blood. These receptors were taken from a young man in good health.

The chain employs TRBV27 and TRBJ2-7, with D perhaps TRBD1 (6 bases). V was pared by 6 bases and J by 5 bases, with 17 bases between. Germline values: CDR1 MNHEY, CDR2 SMNVEV (reference sequence). CDR3 length: 14 residues. The CDR3 DNA follows: TGTGCCAGCAGCCCGGGACACCGCATAGACGAGCAGTACTTC. Translation gives CASSPGHRIDEQYF.

The V gene is TRBV4-2, the J gene TRBJ2-3, with 7 bases that match TRBD1. This CDR3 spans 15 amino acids. The V and J ends lost 8 bases and 2 bases, in that order; junction bases with no gene match: 10. The germline V gene encodes CDR1 LGHNA and CDR2 YNFKEQ. The CDR3 reads CASGPLGQNTDTQYF. The DNA of the CDR3 is TGTGCCAGCGGACCTTTGGGACAGAACACAGATACGCAGTATTTT.

The J gene is TRBJ1-2, the V gene TRBV6-1, with a possible D match to TRBD1 (5 bases). Germline CDR1 is MNHNS and CDR2 is SASEGT. The CDR3 contains 13 residues. Trimming cost V 6 bases and J 2 bases, with 10 bases left between them. The CDR3 DNA is TGTGCCAGCAGCCAGGGTGGGAACTATGGCTACACCTTC. It is translated as CASSQGGNYGYTF.

The CDR3 here is CASSFGSLGEVQYF. The DNA of the CDR3 is TGTGCCAGCAGTTTCGGCTCTTTAGGAGAAGTGCAGTACTTC. The V and J genes are TRBV28 and TRBJ2-7; D unresolved. V lost 3 bases and J 9 bases, leaving 18 bases between the germline ends. Germline assignment: CDR1 MDHEN and CDR2 SYDVKM. CDR3 size: 14 residues.

The chain employs TRBV6-5 and TRBJ2-3; D is perhaps TRBD1 or TRBD2 (5 bases each). This CDR3 is built from 16 residues. CDR1 and CDR2 (germline): MNHEY, SVGAGI. V lost 2 bases, J lost 0 bases, and 12 bases lay in between. CDR3 residues: CASSYSAEGSTDTQYF. In DNA, the CDR3 is TGTGCCAGCAGTTACAGCGCAGAGGGGAGCACAGATACGCAGTATTTT.

The V gene is TRBV27, the J gene TRBJ2-1; 12 bases are shared with TRBD2. J was trimmed by 8 bases and V by 5 bases; bases with no gene match: 10. There are 16 residues in the CDR3. CDR1 MNHEY and CDR2 SMNVEV come from the germline V gene (reference sequence). DNA for the CDR3: TGTGCCAGCAGTCAGCTGACTAGCGGGAGACCCGATGAGCAGTTCTTC. Translated, it gives CASSQLTSGRPDEQFF.

The J gene is TRBJ1-1, the V gene TRBV7-8; 9 bases match TRBD1. CDR1 is SGHVS, CDR2 FQNEAQ, per germline. The CDR3 has 15 amino acids. The trim removed 4 bases at V and 3 bases at J, leaving 6 bases unmatched. The CDR3 region is CASSSPTGGYTEAFF. The CDR3 DNA reads TGTGCCAGCAGCTCCCCCACAGGGGGCTACACTGAAGCTTTCTTT.

The chain couples TRBV6-6 to TRBJ1-2; D not resolved. Per the germline V gene, CDR1 is MNHNY and CDR2 is SVGAGI (reference sequence). The V end lost 5 bases, the J end lost 8 bases, and 9 bases lay between the germline ends. The CDR3 length is 11 residues. The CDR3: CASSTGSGYTF. The CDR3 DNA reads TGTGCCAGCAGTACGGGGTCGGGCTACACCTTC.

The chain combines TRBV6-5 with TRBJ2-7, with 7 bases fitting TRBD1. The germline gives CDR1 MNHEY, CDR2 SVGAGI. The CDR3 runs to 15 residues. The V and J ends lost 4 bases and 4 bases, in that order; junction bases with no gene match: 10. The CDR3 is CASSSSRDSIYEQYF. The CDR3 DNA sequence: TGTGCCAGCAGTTCAAGCCGGGACAGCATTTACGAGCAGTACTTC.

The rearrangement links TRBV7-9 to TRBJ2-7; D gene ambiguous. CDR3 length equals 13 residues. Trimming stripped 4 bases from V and 2 bases from J, with 9 bases between. Germline CDR1 SEHNR, CDR2 FQNEAQ (reference sequence). The CDR3, as DNA: TGTGCCAGCAGCTCCCCCACAGCCTACGAGCAGTACTTC. It yields the protein CASSSPTAYEQYF.

The chain carries TRBV27 and TRBJ2-7; 7 bases fit TRBD2. In germline, CDR1 is MNHEY, CDR2 SMNVEV (reference sequence). This CDR3 spans 17 amino acids. V gave up 5 bases and J gave up 0 bases; unmatched junction bases: 13. For the CDR3, the DNA is TGTGCCAGCAGTCTACTCCAGGCAGCGGGGAGCTCCTACGAGCAGTACTTC. Residues: CASSLLQAAGSSYEQYF.

This clone was detected once. This chain links TRBV6-5 with TRBJ1-2; D gene uncertain. This CDR3 is 14 amino acids long. V lost 0 bases to trimming and J lost 8 bases, with 13 bases between them. CDR1 and CDR2 from the germline V gene are MNHEY and SVGAGI. CDR3: CASSYSPIVWGYTF. CDR3 DNA sequence: TGTGCCAGCAGTTACTCCCCTATTGTCTGGGGCTACACCTTC.

Here the CDR3 DNA reads TGTGCCAGCAGTATGACAGGCACCGGGGAGCTGTTTTTT. Amino acid sequence: CASSMTGTGELFF. This chain connects TRBV6-4 to TRBJ2-2; a possible D gene is TRBD1 (6 bases). This CDR3 contains 13 residues. Per germline, CDR1 MRHNA and CDR2 SNTAGT. V lost 5 bases and J 4 bases, leaving 8 bases between the germline ends.

On this clone: The sample contains more than one DNA sequence encoding this CDR3. The chain employs TRBV7-9 and TRBJ2-7, with a weak D call TRBD2 (6 bases). Germline V gene lookup returns CDR1 SEHNR and CDR2 FQNEAQ (reference sequence). Trimming shortened V by 0 bases and J by 7 bases, and 10 bases separated the two germline ends. There are 13 residues in the CDR3. CDR3 DNA: TGTGCCAGCAGCTTAGCTTCCGGGGGAGAGCAGTACTTC. It yields the protein CASSLASGGEQYF.

DNA for the CDR3: TGTGCCAGCAGCTCCCCAGAGGGAACCAAAAACATTCAGTACTTC. Its protein product is CASSSPEGTKNIQYF. The V call is TRBV5-4, the J call TRBJ2-4; maybe TRBD2 (5 bases). Trimming left V 3 bases short and J 2 bases short, with 12 bases between. Germline CDR1 reads SGHNT; CDR2 reads YYREEE (reference sequence). The CDR3 covers 15 residues. Drawing the rest from reference TRBV5-4 and TRBJ2-4, the complete variable domain is ETGVTQSPTHLIKTRGQQVTLRCSSQSGHNTVSWYQQALGQGPQFIFQYYREEENGRGNFPPRFSGLQFPNYSSELNVNALELDDSALYLCASSSPEGTKNIQYFGAGTRLSVL.

This sequence joins TRBV28 and TRBJ1-5; 9 nucleotides agree with TRBD1. Per the germline V gene, CDR1 is MDHEN and CDR2 is SYDVKM. The CDR3 spans 14 residues. The junction had 6 bases not matched to a gene; V was cut back by 6 bases and J by 6 bases. The CDR3 DNA follows: TGTGCCAGCAGACTCACAGGGGGCTTTCAGCCCCAGCATTTT. Amino acids: CASRLTGGFQPQHF.

The gene calls are TRBV28 and TRBJ1-2, with TRBD1 identical over 9 bases. Germline V gives CDR1 MDHEN, CDR2 SYDVKM. The CDR3 is 13 residues long. V was pared by 8 bases and J by 3 bases, with 4 bases of the junction left unmatched. The CDR3 spells CASGTGSYYGYTF. CDR3 bases: TGTGCCAGCGGGACAGGGTCATACTATGGCTACACCTTC.

The rearrangement joins TRBV9 to TRBJ2-3; 9 nucleotides align to TRBD1. J lost 1 base, V lost 5 bases, and 5 bases had no gene match. The CDR3 consists of 15 residues. Per germline, CDR1 SGDLS and CDR2 YYNGEE. The CDR3 here is CASSGWTGGTDTQYF. The CDR3 coding sequence is TGTGCCAGCAGTGGGTGGACAGGGGGCACAGATACGCAGTATTTT.

About this clone: The same CDR3 can be traced to other DNA sequences in this sample. This rearrangement joins TRBV4-3 to TRBJ2-7; D possibly matches TRBD1 or TRBD2 (5 bases each). CDR3 length equals 16 residues. V was pared by 0 bases and J by 2 bases, with 14 bases between. The germline V gene encodes CDR1 LGHNA and CDR2 YSLEER. Written as DNA, the CDR3 is TGCGCCAGCAGCCAAGATATGACTACAGGTACCTACGAGCAGTACTTC. This gives the protein CASSQDMTTGTYEQYF.

The chain recombines TRBV2 with TRBJ1-2; the D is unclear. V was shortened by 2 bases and J by 10 bases, with 20 bases between the two germline ends. The CDR3 covers 15 residues. Germline V gene data show CDR1 as SNHLY and CDR2 as FYNNEI. The CDR3 DNA sequence: TGTGCCAGCAGTGAAAGGTCAGGCGGGTTGCGTGTCTACACCTTC. Translation gives CASSERSGGLRVYTF.

CDR3 residues: CASSLTPSGSYEQYF. CDR3 bases: TGTGCCAGCAGTTTGACCCCTAGCGGGAGCTACGAGCAGTACTTC. The chain carries TRBV27 and TRBJ2-7, with 10 bases aligning to TRBD2. The CDR3 runs to 15 residues. Germline assignment: CDR1 MNHEY and CDR2 SMNVEV (reference sequence). V gave up 3 bases and J gave up 3 bases; unmatched junction bases: 5.

The chain employs TRBV19 and TRBJ1-5; D gene unclear. Trimming removed 5 bases at V and 0 bases at J, with 11 bases between. Germline V gives CDR1 LNHDA, CDR2 SQIVND (reference sequence). The CDR3 sequence is 15 residues long. This chain's CDR3 is CASSEMDYSNQPQHF. In DNA, the CDR3 is TGTGCCAGTAGTGAGATGGATTATAGCAATCAGCCCCAGCATTTT.

The chain employs TRBV11-1 and TRBJ2-7; the match to TRBD2 covers 10 bases. Germline V gene lookup returns CDR1 SGHAT and CDR2 FQDESV (reference sequence). The CDR3 covers 16 residues. J was trimmed by 0 bases and V by 5 bases; bases with no gene match: 7. The CDR3: CASSPEVAGGSYEQYF. CDR3 coding DNA: TGTGCCAGCAGCCCCGAGGTAGCGGGGGGCTCCTACGAGCAGTACTTC.